The next 27 T cell receptor beta chains were all read from a single sample in a study of PD-L1 blockade in urothelial cancer. Time point meaning: peripheral blood 6 weeks after treatment start. Method: immunoSEQ multiplex PCR; TCRdb's copy keeps in-frame clones and lacks some. Of roughly 100,000 clones detected, less than 90% appear once; the ten largest clones hold roughly 8%. The specimen comprised PBMCs, sampled around atezolizumab (anti-PD-L1) treatment. All receptors derive from a man aged 70-80 years with urothelial cancer.

The J gene is TRBJ1-2, the V gene TRBV19; TRBD1 agrees at 10 bases. Germline CDR1 and CDR2: LNHDA and SQIVND (reference sequence). Trimming removed 6 bases from V and 4 bases from J; junction bases left unmatched: 5. This CDR3 region has 14 residues. CDR3 nucleotides: TGTGCCAGTAGCCTGACAGGGGGCCCCTATGGCTACACCTTC. Its translation: CASSLTGGPYGYTF.

The rearrangement links TRBV19 to TRBJ2-5; no clear D. Trimming took off 0 bases at V and 4 bases at J, with 6 bases between the two ends. This CDR3 contains 13 residues. In germline, CDR1 is LNHDA, CDR2 SQIVND (reference sequence). The CDR3 sequence: CASSIDQRETQYF. In DNA form, the CDR3 reads TGTGCCAGTAGTATAGACCAGCGAGAGACCCAGTACTTC.

V usage is TRBV19 and J usage is TRBJ2-3, with no clear D. The CDR3 is 13 residues long. The germline V and J ends were trimmed by 5 bases and 0 bases, with 6 bases remaining between them. Germline V lookup: CDR1 LNHDA, CDR2 SQIVND (reference sequence). DNA for the CDR3: TGTGCCAGTAGTGTCCCGAGCACAGATACGCAGTATTTT. This sequence encodes CASSVPSTDTQYF. Supplemented by reference TRBV19 and TRBJ2-3, the full variable domain reads DGGITQSPKYLFRKEGQNVTLSCEQNLNHDAMYWYRQDPGQGLRLIYYSQIVNDFQKGDIAEGYSVSREKKESFPLTVTSAQKNPTAFYLCASSVPSTDTQYFGPGTRLTVL.

The chain combines TRBV7-6 with TRBJ2-1; 9 bases fit TRBD1. V lost 5 bases, J lost 7 bases, and 9 bases stayed unmatched. This CDR3 comprises 15 residues. Per the germline V gene, CDR1 is SGHVS and CDR2 is FNYEAQ. The CDR3 DNA sequence: TGTGCCAGCAGCCCCTCCCCGACAGGGGGAAATGAGCAGTTCTTC. It yields the protein CASSPSPTGGNEQFF.

The CDR3 reads CASSLVAGSYEQYF. The DNA for the CDR3 is TGTGCCAGCAGCTTAGTAGCGGGGAGCTACGAGCAGTACTTC. This sequence joins TRBV11-3 and TRBJ2-7, with TRBD2 identical over 8 bases. The germline gives CDR1 SGHNT, CDR2 YENEEA. The CDR3 consists of 14 residues. The V segment lost 1 base and the J segment 3 bases; nucleotides outside the gene matches: 2.

J is TRBJ2-1 and V is TRBV7-3; 11 bases match TRBD2. The germline gives CDR1 SGHTA, CDR2 FQGTGA. The CDR3 is made up of 19 amino acids. The V gene end was trimmed by 5 bases and the J gene end by 1 base; junction bases not matched to a gene: 13. CDR3 loop: CASSRSGLAGVSSYNEQFF. DNA for the CDR3: TGTGCCAGCAGCAGATCCGGACTAGCGGGTGTTTCGTCCTACAATGAGCAGTTCTTC.

This clone was seen a handful of times. This sequence joins TRBV19 and TRBJ2-2; 9 bases match TRBD1. The CDR3 runs to 15 residues. J lost 4 bases, V lost 3 bases, and 3 bases had no gene match. The V gene's germline CDR1 is LNHDA and CDR2 SQIVND (reference sequence). Here the CDR3 reads CASSIGQGTTGELFF. As DNA, the CDR3 is TGTGCCAGTAGTATTGGACAGGGGACCACCGGGGAGCTGTTTTTT.

The chain recombines TRBV19 with TRBJ1-4, with 12 bases fitting TRBD1. There are 16 residues in the CDR3. The junction had 5 bases not matched to a gene; V was cut back by 6 bases and J by 3 bases. Germline V CDR1 and CDR2: LNHDA, SQIVND (reference sequence). The DNA of the CDR3 is TGTGCCAGTAGCCCGGGACAGGGGGCTTCTAATGAAAAACTGTTTTTT. Protein: CASSPGQGASNEKLFF.

The rearrangement joins TRBV30 to TRBJ2-2; TRBD1 matches at 7 bases. V gave up 5 bases and J gave up 6 bases; unmatched junction bases: 6. The CDR3 is 13 amino acids. Germline assignment: CDR1 GTSNPN and CDR2 SVGIG (reference sequence). CDR3 in amino acids: CAWGTALAGELFF. CDR3 bases: TGTGCCTGGGGGACAGCATTGGCCGGGGAGCTGTTTTTT.

The chain couples TRBV19 to TRBJ1-2; D is possibly TRBD1 (6 bases). CDR1 is LNHDA and CDR2 is SQIVND in the germline V gene (reference sequence). Trimming pared 4 bases from V and 0 bases from J, leaving 15 bases between. The CDR3 totals 16 residues. The CDR3 loop reads CASSKSGGDPNYGYTF. The CDR3 nucleotides are TGTGCCAGTAGTAAATCGGGGGGCGATCCTAACTATGGCTACACCTTC.

This clone has just one count. This rearrangement joins TRBV25-1 to TRBJ2-7, with TRBD2 matching over 13 bases. The germline gives CDR1 MGHDK, CDR2 SYGVNS. The CDR3 consists of 16 residues. Unmatched junction bases numbered 5, after V lost 1 base and J lost 5 bases. CDR3 in DNA: TGTGCCAGCAGTGAATGGAGAACTAGCGGGGGGGACGAGCAGTACTTC. As protein: CASSEWRTSGGDEQYF.

Only a few counts were recorded for this clone. This chain connects TRBV7-2 to TRBJ2-2, with 8 bases that match TRBD2. From germline, CDR1 is SGHTA and CDR2 FQGNSA. This CDR3 is 15 amino acids long. J gave up 1 base and V 5 bases, and 3 bases lay outside the gene matches. CDR3: CASSERGWNTGELFF. CDR3 nucleotide sequence: TGTGCCAGCAGCGAGCGGGGGTGGAACACCGGGGAGCTGTTTTTT.

This sequence joins TRBV11-2 and TRBJ2-2, with TRBD1 matching over 7 bases. The J segment lost 5 bases and the V segment lost 5 bases, leaving 8 bases of the junction unmatched. This CDR3 has 15 residues. Germline-derived CDR1 and CDR2 are SGHAT and FQNNGV. CDR3 nucleotide sequence: TGTGCCAGCAGCCCCCCCGGGACAGTAACCGGGGAGCTGTTTTTT. It yields the protein CASSPPGTVTGELFF.

The rearrangement uses TRBV7-3 and TRBJ2-3, with 10 bases identical to TRBD2. The CDR3 consists of 16 residues. V lost 5 bases and J lost 0; bases outside the gene matches: 5. The germline V gene encodes CDR1 SGHTA and CDR2 FQGTGA. CDR3 DNA: TGTGCCAGCAGCCGGACTAGCGGAGGGAGCACAGATACGCAGTATTTT. It translates to CASSRTSGGSTDTQYF.

The gene calls are TRBV5-1 and TRBJ2-3; the D gene is possibly TRBD1 (6 bases). The V end lost 2 bases, the J end lost 6 bases, and 13 bases lay between the germline ends. CDR3 length: 14 residues. CDR1 and CDR2 from the germline V gene are SGHRS and YFSETQ. Here the CDR3 reads CASSLGGSEDTQYF. In nucleotides, the CDR3 is TGCGCCAGCAGCTTAGGGGGTAGCGAGGATACGCAGTATTTT.

This sequence joins TRBV19 and TRBJ2-7; 8 bases are shared with TRBD1. CDR1 and CDR2 from the germline V gene are LNHDA and SQIVND (reference sequence). The CDR3 has 15 residues. The junction had 3 bases not matched to a gene; V was cut back by 2 bases and J by 0 bases. The chain's CDR3 is CASSIRTGHSYEQYF. The CDR3 DNA sequence: TGTGCCAGTAGTATAAGGACAGGGCACTCCTACGAGCAGTACTTC.

The chain couples TRBV19 to TRBJ2-7; no clear D gene. The CDR3 loop spans 14 amino acids. Looked up from germline, CDR1 is LNHDA and CDR2 is SQIVND (reference sequence). The V and J ends lost 3 bases and 0 bases respectively, with 9 bases between them. This CDR3 is CASSIQHSSYEQYF. The CDR3 DNA reads as TGTGCCAGTAGTATTCAGCACAGCTCCTACGAGCAGTACTTC.

Ten or more counts support this clone. The chain recombines TRBV11-3 with TRBJ2-5; TRBD2 matches at 8 bases. The CDR3 covers 15 residues. Per germline, CDR1 SGHNT and CDR2 YENEEA. The junction had 7 bases not matched to a gene; V was cut back by 3 bases and J by 4 bases. The CDR3 reads CASSFRTAGGETQYF. The CDR3 region has the DNA TGTGCCAGCAGCTTCCGAACGGCGGGGGGAGAGACCCAGTACTTC.

This clone was observed once. The chain joins TRBV7-9 to TRBJ2-1; D is uncertain. CDR1 and CDR2 from the germline V gene are SEHNR and FQNEAQ (reference sequence). The ends were cut back, 1 base at V and 11 bases at J, with 9 bases in the middle. The CDR3 length is 12 residues. CDR3 sequence: CASSLDVNQQFF. CDR3 sequence (DNA): TGTGCCAGCAGCTTAGATGTAAATCAGCAGTTCTTC.

The genes are TRBV9 and TRBJ1-1; the match to TRBD1 covers 9 bases. This CDR3 contains 14 residues. Germline values: CDR1 SGDLS, CDR2 YYNGEE. The V gene end was trimmed by 3 bases and the J gene end by 7 bases; junction bases not matched to a gene: 7. CDR3: CASSAGTGWFEAFF. As DNA, the CDR3 is TGTGCCAGCAGCGCGGGGACAGGGTGGTTTGAAGCTTTCTTT.

The chain recombines TRBV10-3 with TRBJ2-2, with TRBD1 matching over 10 bases. Looked up from germline, CDR1 is ENHRY and CDR2 is SYGVKD. With V trimmed by 4 bases and J by 6 bases, 14 bases remained unmatched. The CDR3 extends over 18 amino acids. CDR3 amino acids: CAISVVRLGTGDAGELFF. CDR3 DNA: TGTGCCATCAGTGTAGTTCGGTTGGGGACAGGGGACGCCGGGGAGCTGTTTTTT.

This clone showed up just a few times. The chain is built from TRBV2 and TRBJ1-6, with D perhaps TRBD1 (5 bases). V gave up 9 bases and J gave up 10 bases, with 13 bases separating them. The CDR3 length is 12 residues. Germline V gene data show CDR1 as SNHLY and CDR2 as FYNNEI. CDR3 protein: CASQGSRSPLHF. As DNA, the CDR3 is TGTGCCAGTCAGGGTTCCAGATCACCCCTCCACTTT.

V gene TRBV9 combines with J gene TRBJ2-5; D not resolved. V lost 4 bases and J lost 4, with 8 bases in between. CDR1 and CDR2 from the germline V gene are SGDLS and YYNGEE. This CDR3 is built from 12 residues. The CDR3: CASSKSGETQYF. CDR3 nucleotides: TGTGCCAGCAGCAAGTCGGGAGAGACCCAGTACTTC.

The gene calls are TRBV10-3 and TRBJ1-5; no reliable D call. The ends were cut back, 2 bases at V and 2 bases at J, with 7 bases in the middle. CDR1 is ENHRY and CDR2 is SYGVKD in the germline V gene. This CDR3 region has 14 residues. Here the CDR3 reads CAISEGGGNQPQHF. The CDR3 coding sequence is TGTGCCATCAGTGAGGGCGGTGGCAATCAGCCCCAGCATTTT.

The rearrangement uses TRBV5-1 and TRBJ2-1, with TRBD1 matching over 10 bases. CDR3 size: 15 residues. Germline values: CDR1 SGHRS, CDR2 YFSETQ. V was clipped by 2 bases and J by 7 bases; unmatched bases: 6. CDR3 sequence: CASSFPRDRGNEQFF. The CDR3 region has the DNA TGCGCCAGCAGCTTCCCCCGGGACAGGGGAAATGAGCAGTTCTTC.

V gene TRBV19 combines with J gene TRBJ1-1, with D tentatively TRBD1 (6 bases). The CDR3 is 14 residues long. V dropped 8 bases and J dropped 4 bases, with 17 bases sitting between them. The germline CDR1 and CDR2 sequences are LNHDA and SQIVND (reference sequence). This chain's CDR3 is CASGMGGASTEAFF. CDR3 sequence (DNA): TGTGCCAGTGGAATGGGGGGGGCGAGCACTGAAGCTTTCTTT. Together with reference TRBV19 and TRBJ1-1, the CDR3 gives the full variable domain: DGGITQSPKYLFRKEGQNVTLSCEQNLNHDAMYWYRQDPGQGLRLIYYSQIVNDFQKGDIAEGYSVSREKKESFPLTVTSAQKNPTAFYLCASGMGGASTEAFFGQGTRLTVV.

This rearrangement joins TRBV7-9 to TRBJ2-5, with D possibly being TRBD2 (6 bases). The CDR3 is made up of 13 amino acids. The ends were cut back, 1 base at V and 5 bases at J, with 8 bases in the middle. The germline gives CDR1 SEHNR, CDR2 FQNEAQ (reference sequence). The CDR3 coding sequence is TGTGCCAGCAGCTTAGTAGGGAGGGAGACCCAGTACTTC. Translation gives CASSLVGRETQYF.